The 29 T cell receptor beta chains listed next were all sequenced from one sample in a study of blood T cell repertoires in COVID-19. The table came from immunoSEQ multiplex PCR; TCRdb's copy has only in-frame clones and leaves some out. The sample yields approximately 300,000 clones, over 90% seen once. Sequencing was done on a sample of PBMCs or T cells enriched from blood (not recorded which). The receptors shown here come from a woman aged 30 to 39 who had been exposed to COVID-19.

This clone was observed a few times. The rearrangement uses TRBV2 and TRBJ2-7; possibly TRBD1 for D (6 bases). The CDR3 consists of 14 residues. Germline V gene data show CDR1 as SNHLY and CDR2 as FYNNEI. With 6 bases removed from V and 6 bases from J, the gap between germline ends came to 18 bases. CDR3 amino acids: CASSKGGRGFEQYF. The CDR3 region has the DNA TGTGCCAGCAGCAAAGGTGGCAGGGGATTCGAGCAGTACTTC.

V usage is TRBV4-2 and J usage is TRBJ2-5; 8 bases are shared with TRBD2. J lost 5 bases, V lost 4 bases, and 15 bases had no gene match. The CDR3 length is 17 residues. The germline gives CDR1 LGHNA, CDR2 YNFKEQ. The CDR3 region has the DNA TGTGCCAGCAGCCGAGTTAGCGGGGCGACGATAAAGGAGACCCAGTACTTC. This codes for CASSRVSGATIKETQYF.

The DNA for the CDR3 is TGTGCCAGTAGGTCGGGGATGAACACTGAAGCTTTCTTT. This translates into CASRSGMNTEAFF. The chain uses TRBV19 and TRBJ1-1; D is undetermined. The CDR3 sequence is 13 residues long. The germline CDR1 and CDR2 sequences are LNHDA and SQIVND (reference sequence). The V gene lost 6 bases and the J gene lost 0 bases, with 8 bases spanning the gap.

V usage is TRBV25-1 and J usage is TRBJ2-7, with 8 positions matching TRBD1. This CDR3 contains 14 residues. V lost 4 bases and J lost 5; bases outside the gene matches: 7. Germline V CDR1 and CDR2: MGHDK, SYGVNS. CDR3 sequence (DNA): TGTGCCAGCAGTGCCTGGACAGGGATCCACGAGCAGTACTTC. Amino acids: CASSAWTGIHEQYF.

The gene calls are TRBV4-3 and TRBJ2-7, with 13 bases aligning to TRBD2. The CDR3 contains 20 residues. Germline V gene lookup returns CDR1 LGHNA and CDR2 YSLEER. The V gene end was trimmed by 0 bases and the J gene end by 4 bases; junction bases not matched to a gene: 15. CDR3 region: CASSQDLLLWTSGGEYEQYF. DNA of the CDR3: TGCGCCAGCAGCCAAGATCTTTTGTTGTGGACTAGCGGGGGAGAGTACGAGCAGTACTTC.

J is TRBJ2-5 and V is TRBV5-1, with D maybe TRBD1 (5 bases). The germline V gene encodes CDR1 SGHRS and CDR2 YFSETQ. This CDR3 region has 13 residues. V shed 2 bases and J shed 3 bases, with 8 bases lying between them. As DNA, the CDR3 is TGCGCCAGCAGCTTCGGACACGAAGAGACCCAGTACTTC. Amino acids: CASSFGHEETQYF.

The gene calls are TRBV6-5 and TRBJ2-2; D remains ambiguous. The CDR3 sequence is 15 residues long. The germline gives CDR1 MNHEY, CDR2 SVGAGI. The V gene lost 4 bases and the J gene lost 0 bases, with 9 bases spanning the gap. The CDR3 DNA reads TGTGCCAGCAGTTTGCAGGCAACGAACACCGGGGAGCTGTTTTTT. It encodes CASSLQATNTGELFF.

The V and J genes are TRBV5-5 and TRBJ1-4, with a possible D match to TRBD1 (5 bases). This CDR3 has 13 amino acids. Trimming took 5 bases from V and 2 from J, leaving 7 bases between them. The V gene's germline CDR1 is SGHKS and CDR2 YYEKEE (reference sequence). The CDR3 sequence is CASRPGTNEKLFF. DNA for the CDR3: TGTGCCAGCAGACCAGGGACTAATGAAAAACTGTTTTTT. The variable domain in full, with the rest retrieved from reference TRBV5-5 and TRBJ1-4, is DAGVTQSPTHLIKTRGQQVTLRCSPISGHKSVSWYQQVLGQGPQFIFQYYEKEERGRGNFPDRFSARQFPNYSSELNVNALLLGDSALYLCASRPGTNEKLFFGSGTQLSVL.

The rearrangement uses TRBV25-1 and TRBJ1-1; no firm D call. Per germline, CDR1 MGHDK and CDR2 SYGVNS. V was clipped by 2 bases and J by 5 bases, with 21 bases between them. The CDR3 extends over 17 amino acids. The CDR3 region has the DNA TGTGCCAGCAGTGAAAATCCGTTGTCCCATCGGAGGACTGAAGCTTTCTTT. This codes for CASSENPLSHRRTEAFF.

The chain carries TRBV25-1 and TRBJ1-4, with 7 positions matching TRBD1. V was pared by 0 bases and J by 3 bases, with 4 bases of the junction left unmatched. This CDR3 is built from 16 residues. The germline CDR1 and CDR2 sequences are MGHDK and SYGVNS. In DNA form, the CDR3 reads TGTGCCAGCAGTGAATATTACAGGGGCTCTAATGAAAAACTGTTTTTT. Translated: CASSEYYRGSNEKLFF.

The V call is TRBV5-1, the J call TRBJ2-7, with 10 bases identical to TRBD1. CDR3 length: 15 residues. Trimming took 4 bases from V and 9 from J; bases not matched to a gene: 13. Germline values: CDR1 SGHRS, CDR2 YFSETQ. The CDR3 here is CASSPQAGQGRWQYF. DNA of the CDR3: TGCGCCAGCAGCCCTCAGGCGGGACAGGGGAGATGGCAGTACTTC.

Concerning this clone: This sample also contains other DNA sequences that code for the same CDR3. The V gene is TRBV4-3, the J gene TRBJ1-4; D uncertain. The length of the CDR3 is 15 residues. CDR1 is LGHNA, CDR2 YSLEER, per germline. V lost 1 base, J lost 0 bases, and 6 bases lay in between. DNA for the CDR3: TGCGCCAGCAGCCAAGCAACAGCAACTAATGAAAAACTGTTTTTT. It yields the protein CASSQATATNEKLFF.

This clone came up once. The chain carries TRBV4-3 and TRBJ2-2; TRBD2 aligns across 10 bases. The CDR3 is 20 amino acids. J gave up 0 bases and V 4 bases, and 14 bases lay outside the gene matches. Germline V CDR1 and CDR2: LGHNA, YSLEER. The CDR3 sequence: CASSPQMGTSAIANTGELFF. The CDR3 DNA is TGCGCCAGCAGCCCCCAAATGGGGACTAGCGCCATCGCGAACACCGGGGAGCTGTTTTTT.

The CDR3 here is CASSPGLAGVRTDTQYF. The CDR3 region has the DNA TGCGCCAGCAGCCCAGGACTAGCGGGGGTACGCACAGATACGCAGTATTTT. The rearrangement links TRBV5-1 to TRBJ2-3, with 13 bases that match TRBD2. Germline trimming cut 4 bases from V and 1 base from J; bases unmatched to any gene: 6. This CDR3 comprises 17 residues. In germline, CDR1 is SGHRS, CDR2 YFSETQ. Full variable domain (outside the CDR3, taken from reference TRBV5-1 and TRBJ2-3): KAGVTQTPRYLIKTRGQQVTLSCSPISGHRSVSWYQQTPGQGLQFLFEYFSETQRNKGNFPGRFSGRQFSNSRSEMNVSTLELGDSALYLCASSPGLAGVRTDTQYFGPGTRLTVL.

The chain is built from TRBV6-5 and TRBJ1-3, with D uncertain. The CDR3 has 15 residues. V shed 5 bases and J shed 0 bases, with 11 bases lying between them. Germline V gene data show CDR1 as MNHEY and CDR2 as SVGAGI. The CDR3 loop is CASSPDGGSGNTIYF. The CDR3 DNA is TGTGCCAGCAGTCCTGACGGAGGCTCTGGAAACACCATATATTTT.

The V gene is TRBV27, the J gene TRBJ2-7; TRBD1 aligns across 8 bases. The germline CDR1 and CDR2 sequences are MNHEY and SMNVEV (reference sequence). V lost 6 bases, J lost 5 bases, and 3 bases stayed unmatched. The CDR3 consists of 12 residues. CDR3 nucleotide sequence: TGTGCCAGCAGGGACAGGGCCCACGAGCAGTACTTC. Translating it yields CASRDRAHEQYF.

The chain is built from TRBV7-3 and TRBJ1-2; tentative D call: TRBD1 (5 bases). The CDR3 loop spans 13 amino acids. V lost 5 bases to trimming and J lost 4 bases, with 11 bases between them. Germline CDR1 reads SGHTA; CDR2 reads FQGTGA. The CDR3 DNA follows: TGTGCCAGCAGCGCCCCCGGGGGCTATGGCTACACCTTC. Translation: CASSAPGGYGYTF.

In DNA form, the CDR3 reads TGTGCCAGCAGCGACCGACAGGGGGCAGGTGAAGCTTTCTTT. Its protein product is CASSDRQGAGEAFF. This chain links TRBV7-2 with TRBJ1-1; 10 nucleotides line up with TRBD1. The CDR3 totals 14 residues. V lost 5 bases and J lost 7; bases outside the gene matches: 7. The germline V gene encodes CDR1 SGHTA and CDR2 FQGNSA.

The chain employs TRBV5-1 and TRBJ2-3, with D possibly TRBD2 on 6 matching bases. This CDR3 is 15 amino acids long. Germline loops: CDR1 SGHRS, CDR2 YFSETQ. Deletions cut 4 bases from V and 7 bases from J, with 19 bases between. The CDR3 region is CASSGGTSDTYTQYF. Here the CDR3 DNA reads TGCGCCAGCAGCGGAGGGACGTCGGACACCTATACGCAGTATTTT.

The rearrangement links TRBV18 to TRBJ2-5; TRBD2 might be the D (6 bases). This CDR3 is built from 15 residues. The germline CDR1 and CDR2 sequences are KGHSH and LQKENI. The V end was cut by 1 base, the J end by 4 bases, with 13 bases between. CDR3 DNA: TGTGCCAGCTCACCACGGAGGGATATAGGAGAGACCCAGTACTTC. This codes for CASSPRRDIGETQYF.

The V and J genes are TRBV2 and TRBJ1-5, with 8 bases that match TRBD1. Germline assignment: CDR1 SNHLY and CDR2 FYNNEI. The CDR3 totals 13 residues. V dropped 8 bases and J dropped 6; count of bases not matched to a gene: 6. The CDR3 here is CASGEQGGQPQHF. The CDR3 DNA follows: TGTGCCAGCGGGGAACAGGGGGGTCAGCCCCAGCATTTT.

The genes are TRBV19 and TRBJ1-2, with TRBD1 matching 7 bases. CDR1 is LNHDA and CDR2 is SQIVND in the germline V gene (reference sequence). Trimming removed 3 bases from V and 4 bases from J; junction bases left unmatched: 14. The CDR3 extends over 17 amino acids. In DNA form, the CDR3 reads TGTGCCAGTAGTATTCCGGGACAGCCCACTGATATCTATGGCTACACCTTC. This gives the protein CASSIPGQPTDIYGYTF.

The V call is TRBV2, the J call TRBJ1-1, with a possible D match to TRBD1 (6 bases). CDR1 is SNHLY, CDR2 FYNNEI, per germline. V lost 6 bases, J lost 6 bases, and 11 bases lay in between. The CDR3 runs to 12 residues. CDR3 nucleotide sequence: TGTGCCAGCAGGTGGACAGTCTCTGAAGCTTTCTTT. Its translation: CASRWTVSEAFF.

This clone appeared a single time. The rearrangement uses TRBV6-5 and TRBJ1-1, with a tentative D call TRBD1 (6 bases). V was trimmed by 6 bases and J by 0 bases, leaving 14 bases between them. CDR1 and CDR2 (germline): MNHEY, SVGAGI. This CDR3 has 15 amino acids. The CDR3 reads CASRPGGGLNTEAFF. CDR3 coding DNA: TGTGCCAGCAGACCGGGAGGGGGGCTGAACACTGAAGCTTTCTTT.

This clone was seen only a few times. The rearrangement uses TRBV5-1 and TRBJ1-1, with TRBD1 matching over 8 bases. Germline loops: CDR1 SGHRS, CDR2 YFSETQ. The CDR3 consists of 18 residues. With V trimmed by 4 bases and J by 1 base, 15 bases remained unmatched. DNA for the CDR3: TGCGCCAGCAGCACCCCCGAGAACCGGGACAGGAGGAACACTGAAGCTTTCTTT. It translates to CASSTPENRDRRNTEAFF.

The chain has TRBV4-1 and TRBJ1-5; D unresolved. This CDR3 contains 17 residues. Germline-derived CDR1 and CDR2 are MGHRA and YSYEKL. The V and J ends lost 1 base and 2 bases respectively, with 15 bases between them. Here the CDR3 reads CASSQVEGDTGNQPQHF. The CDR3 DNA sequence: TGCGCCAGCAGCCAAGTTGAGGGAGATACGGGCAATCAGCCCCAGCATTTT.

The gene calls are TRBV5-6 and TRBJ1-5; D is uncertain. The V end lost 3 bases, the J end lost 6 bases, and 13 bases lay between the germline ends. CDR1 is SGHDT, CDR2 YYEEEE, per germline. CDR3 length: 14 amino acids. The CDR3 nucleotides are TGTGCCAGCAGCTATTTCGCGGGCCCTCAGCCCCAGCATTTT. Translation gives CASSYFAGPQPQHF.

V and J are TRBV15 and TRBJ2-5; tentatively, D is TRBD2 (7 bases). Trimming took 0 bases from V and 2 from J, leaving 22 bases between them. Germline V gene data show CDR1 as LNHNV and CDR2 as YYDKDF (reference sequence). This CDR3 region has 19 residues. For the CDR3, the DNA is TGTGCCACCAGCAGAGATTTGGGGGGGGCCCGACCAGCACAAGAGACCCAGTACTTC. It translates to CATSRDLGGARPAQETQYF.

The rearrangement joins TRBV6-6 to TRBJ2-1, with TRBD1 as a possible D gene (5 bases). CDR3 length equals 12 residues. The germline CDR1 and CDR2 sequences are MNHNY and SVGAGI (reference sequence). V was cut by 8 bases and J by 15 bases, with 20 bases left in between. In DNA form, the CDR3 reads TGTGCCAGCCAACAGAGCTCAGGGCAACGGTTCTTC. It encodes CASQQSSGQRFF.